Each of the 17 T cell receptor beta chains below was sequenced from the same sample in a study of blood T cell repertoires in COVID-19. Produced via immunoSEQ multiplex PCR; TCRdb's table is partial and in-frame only. The sample lists 240,000 or so clones, roughly 80% seen once, with 3.4% in the top ten. Sequenced: peripheral blood. The receptors were sampled from a woman younger than 30 with acute or convalescent COVID-19.

This clone showed up just a few times. The chain combines TRBV6-2 or TRBV6-3 with TRBJ1-5; 9 nucleotides line up with TRBD1. V was clipped by 5 bases and J by 4 bases; unmatched bases: 9. The germline V gene has CDR1 MNHEY and CDR2 SVGEGT. The CDR3 length is 16 residues. The CDR3 DNA reads as TGTGCCAGCAGTCCGCCGGGACAGGGCGAAAATCAGCCCCAGCATTTT. It codes for CASSPPGQGENQPQHF.

This clone came up once. The V and J genes are TRBV2 and TRBJ1-1; a possible D gene is TRBD1 (5 bases). The germline V gene has CDR1 SNHLY and CDR2 FYNNEI. The CDR3 totals 17 residues. The V and J ends lost 1 base and 1 base respectively, with 16 bases between them. CDR3 coding DNA: TGTGCCAGCAGTGAAGAATTTTGGGCAGGGAAGAACACTGAAGCTTTCTTT. It specifies CASSEEFWAGKNTEAFF.

The chain has TRBV12-3 or TRBV12-4 and TRBJ1-2; D may be TRBD1 (5 bases). This CDR3 has 13 amino acids. V shed 4 bases and J shed 3 bases, with 9 bases lying between them. CDR3 bases: TGTGCCAGCAGTTCCCGGGGGGACTATGGCTACACCTTC. Its translation: CASSSRGDYGYTF.

The chain recombines TRBV19 with TRBJ1-5; 7 positions match TRBD1. V gave up 4 bases and J gave up 5 bases; unmatched junction bases: 8. The CDR3 loop spans 15 amino acids. The germline gives CDR1 LNHDA, CDR2 SQIVND (reference sequence). The CDR3 DNA is TGTGCCAGTAGTAGGAGGGACAGCTTATATCAGCCCCAGCATTTT. It specifies CASSRRDSLYQPQHF.

The chain joins TRBV7-9 to TRBJ1-1; the D is unclear. CDR3 size: 17 residues. CDR1 is SEHNR and CDR2 is FQNEAQ in the germline V gene (reference sequence). The V gene lost 1 base and the J gene lost 0 bases, with 15 bases spanning the gap. DNA for the CDR3: TGTGCCAGCAGCTTAGTTGCGGGAGTACTAATGAACACTGAAGCTTTCTTT. Its translation: CASSLVAGVLMNTEAFF.

The V call is TRBV21-1, the J call TRBJ2-3; the DNA was not used to check the table's D call, TRBD2. TRBV21-1 is deemed a pseudogene. This CDR3 region has 15 residues. This CDR3 reads CASSKELEDTDTQYF. The DNA for the CDR3 is TGTGCCAGCAGCAAAGAACTAGAAGACACAGATACGCAGTATTTT.

This clone was recorded only once. The genes are TRBV27 and TRBJ2-7; 11 bases map to TRBD2. V dropped 4 bases and J dropped 2; count of bases not matched to a gene: 7. The CDR3 runs 16 residues. CDR1 is MNHEY and CDR2 is SMNVEV in the germline V gene (reference sequence). The CDR3 DNA is TGTGCCAGCAGTTCCTCCACTAGCGGGAGTCCCTACGAGCAGTACTTC. The encoded protein is CASSSSTSGSPYEQYF.

This clone was seen once. CDR3 residues: CASTPRGATNEKLFF. For the CDR3, the DNA is TGTGCCAGCACCCCCCGGGGGGCGACTAATGAAAAACTGTTTTTT. The gene calls are TRBV7-9 and TRBJ1-4; D possibly corresponds to TRBD1 (6 bases). The CDR3 contains 15 residues. Per the germline V gene, CDR1 is SEHNR and CDR2 is FQNEAQ (reference sequence). The germline V and J ends were trimmed by 7 bases and 2 bases, with 14 bases remaining between them.

The chain is built from TRBV14 and TRBJ2-2, with D possibly matching TRBD2 (6 bases). From germline, CDR1 is SGHDN and CDR2 FVKESK. V was clipped by 2 bases and J by 1 base, with 11 bases between them. This CDR3 spans 16 amino acids. This CDR3 reads CASSQLGSGNTGELFF. CDR3 nucleotide sequence: TGTGCCAGCAGCCAACTGGGTAGCGGGAACACCGGGGAGCTGTTTTTT.

The chain has TRBV27 and TRBJ2-3; possibly TRBD1 for D (5 bases). This CDR3 comprises 17 residues. V was pared by 0 bases and J by 5 bases, with 18 bases between. Looked up from germline, CDR1 is MNHEY and CDR2 is SMNVEV (reference sequence). The CDR3 region is CASSLSGQGVSIDTQYF. In nucleotides, the CDR3 is TGTGCCAGCAGTTTATCAGGCCAAGGGGTTTCTATAGATACGCAGTATTTT.

The chain combines TRBV6-5 with TRBJ2-7; 8 bases are a match to TRBD2. Germline V lookup: CDR1 MNHEY, CDR2 SVGAGI. The CDR3 is 15 amino acids. With 2 bases clipped from V and 7 bases from J, the junction kept 10 bases outside the gene matches. CDR3 coding DNA: TGTGCCAGCAGTTACAGTTGGGCGGGAGGTTTGGAGCAGTACTTC. This sequence encodes CASSYSWAGGLEQYF.

V gene TRBV28 combines with J gene TRBJ1-5; 7 positions match TRBD1. Germline CDR1 is MDHEN and CDR2 is SYDVKM. The CDR3 contains 15 residues. Unmatched junction bases numbered 8, after V lost 6 bases and J lost 3 bases. The CDR3 loop reads CASSKTGELNQPQHF. CDR3 sequence (DNA): TGTGCCAGCAGCAAAACAGGGGAGCTCAATCAGCCCCAGCATTTT.

The rearrangement uses TRBV24-1 and TRBJ2-5; D is perhaps TRBD1 (5 bases). CDR1 and CDR2 from the germline V gene are KGHDR and SFDVKD. This CDR3 is built from 14 residues. Between the trimmed V and J ends, which lost 3 bases and 2 bases, there was a span of 9 bases. In DNA form, the CDR3 reads TGTGCCACCAGTGATACGACAGTTCAAGAGACCCAGTACTTC. Amino acid sequence: CATSDTTVQETQYF.

This chain connects TRBV28 to TRBJ2-2, with D possibly TRBD1 on 8 matching bases. This CDR3 comprises 18 residues. The V end was cut by 5 bases, the J end by 5 bases, with 24 bases between. CDR1 is MDHEN, CDR2 SYDVKM, per germline. As DNA, the CDR3 is TGTGCCAGCAGTCCTACAGGGGGGGCAGCCGGGTGGACCGGGGAGCTGTTTTTT. Translated: CASSPTGGAAGWTGELFF. Combining the CDR3 with reference TRBV28 and TRBJ2-2 gives the whole variable domain DVKVTQSSRYLVKRTGEKVFLECVQDMDHENMFWYRQDPGLGLRLIYFSYDVKMKEKGDIPEGYSVSREKKERFSLILESASTNQTSMYLCASSPTGGAAGWTGELFFGEGSRLTVL.

The V and J genes are TRBV19 and TRBJ1-2; 9 bases are a match to TRBD1. The germline V gene encodes CDR1 LNHDA and CDR2 SQIVND (reference sequence). The CDR3 sequence is 15 residues long. Germline trimming cut 10 bases from V and 4 bases from J; bases unmatched to any gene: 13. The chain's CDR3 is CATQGTGTGIYGYTF. The DNA for the CDR3 is TGTGCCACACAAGGAACCGGGACAGGGATCTATGGCTACACCTTC.

This rearrangement joins TRBV28 to TRBJ1-2; D may be TRBD1 (6 bases). Trimming stripped 3 bases from V and 7 bases from J, with 18 bases between. This CDR3 is 15 amino acids long. Germline V gene data show CDR1 as MDHEN and CDR2 as SYDVKM. The CDR3 loop is CASSFWRRTESGYTF. In nucleotides, the CDR3 is TGTGCCAGCAGTTTTTGGAGACGGACAGAGAGTGGCTACACCTTC.

The chain uses TRBV11-2 and TRBJ1-6, with a tentative D call TRBD1 (6 bases). CDR1 and CDR2 (germline): SGHAT, FQNNGV. The CDR3 sequence is 16 residues long. Trimming removed 1 base from V and 10 bases from J, with 17 bases in between. The CDR3 DNA reads TGTGCCAGCAGCTTAGTAACAGGGACGGGAAGATCACCCCTCCACTTT. This sequence encodes CASSLVTGTGRSPLHF.